The entry below gives a single T cell receptor (beta chain) sequence along with its context. Its cognate antigen is unknown. Recent acute infections and vaccinations were absent in the healthy HIV-negative adult donors. Caucasian adults residing in Nashville, Tennessee made up all the donors. This sample was taken from a study of shared clonotypes between healthy human individuals. The germline gives CDR1 SGHVS, CDR2 FNYEAQ. V was clipped by 5 bases and J by 2 bases; unmatched bases: 7. The CDR3 length is 15 residues. Every subset's genomic DNA went evenly onto several immunoSEQ plates. Produced via immunoSEQ multiplex PCR; TCRdb's table is partial and in-frame only. The repertoire holds 400,000 to 500,000 clones, with about 82% as singletons. Overall study results and limits: Limitation of the genetic and exposure-history diversity represented came from the few donors.

The source is a middle-aged woman in good health. Some clones in this sample may be carry-over from other donors' samples. Material for sequencing was PBMCs. This chain links TRBV7-6 with TRBJ2-7; the match to TRBD1 covers 9 bases. The CDR3 region is CASSAWTGEPYEQYF. CDR3 DNA: TGTGCCAGCAGCGCCTGGACAGGGGAACCCTACGAGCAGTACTTC.